The subject of this entry is one TCR beta chain. The source of the sample is a study of blood T cell repertoires in COVID-19. Repertoires were generated with immunoSEQ multiplex PCR, while TCRdb's copy carries only in-frame clones and drops some. The sample contains around 120,000 clones, approximately 90% of which appear only once. V shed 6 bases and J 0 bases; nucleotides not matched to a gene: 13. Germline CDR1 and CDR2: SGDLS and YYNGEE. The CDR3 length is 17 residues. This clonotype was sampled from a human donor with active COVID-19. The donor label of this sample is uncertain. J is TRBJ2-3 and V is TRBV9; 7 bases align to TRBD2. The specimen was peripheral blood. The CDR3, as DNA: TGTGCCAGCACCCAAAGCGGTAGGGGACTAAGCACAGATACGCAGTATTTT. As protein: CASTQSGRGLSTDTQYF.